The 8 T cell receptor beta chains below all came from one sample that was sequenced in a study of Graves' ophthalmopathy and Graves' hyperthyroidism. Amplified TCR beta CDR3 regions were obtained using RNA transcripts as template. The library came from an HTBI-primed first-round RT-PCR and a second-round multiplex PCR. TCRdb re-called the multiplex PCR reads through MiXCR, storing one row per CDR3 protein. The profile covers over a million distinct CDR3 sequences, with about 40% appearing a single time and more than 9.5% taken by the ten largest. The sequenced sample consisted of peripheral blood or thyroid tissue (not recorded which). All receptors derive from an adult man with Graves' hyperthyroidism.

This clonotype has a count of ten or more. V and J are TRBV29-1 and TRBJ1-5; 9 bases agree with TRBD1. The CDR3 is made up of 16 amino acids. V lost 5 bases to trimming and J lost 4 bases; unmatched junction nucleotides: 12. In germline, CDR1 is SQVTM, CDR2 ANQGSEA. CDR3 coding DNA: TGCAGCGTTTCCCTTCCCGGGACAGGGTTAAATCAGCCCCAGCATTTT. This sequence encodes CSVSLPGTGLNQPQHF. The variable domain in full, completed from reference TRBV29-1 and TRBJ1-5, reads SAVISQKPSRDICQRGTSLTIQCQVDSQVTMMFWYRQQPGQSLTLIATANQGSEATYESGFVIDKFPISRPNLTFSTLTVSNMSPEDSSIYLCSVSLPGTGLNQPQHFGDGTRLSIL.

The gene calls are TRBV5-5 and TRBJ2-5; D could derive from TRBD1 or TRBD2 (5 bases each). CDR3 size: 14 residues. The germline CDR1 and CDR2 sequences are SGHKS and YYEKEE (reference sequence). The V end was cut by 4 bases, the J end by 1 base, with 11 bases between. CDR3 in amino acids: CASSQVGVQETQYF. DNA for the CDR3: TGTGCCAGCAGCCAGGTGGGGGTCCAAGAGACCCAGTACTTC.

The chain links TRBV7-2 to TRBJ1-1; D remains ambiguous. The length of the CDR3 is 17 residues. Trimming cost V 0 bases and J 1 base, with 15 bases left between them. CDR1 is SGHTA and CDR2 is FQGNSA in the germline V gene. The CDR3 nucleotides read TGTGCCAGCAGCTTAGCGTACGTACAGCATTCGAACACTGAAGCTTTCTTT. As protein: CASSLAYVQHSNTEAFF. The variable domain in full, completed from reference TRBV7-2 and TRBJ1-1, reads GAGVSQSPSNKVTEKGKDVELRCDPISGHTALYWYRQSLGQGLEFLIYFQGNSAPDKSGLPSDRFSAERTGGSVSTLTIQRTQQEDSAVYLCASSLAYVQHSNTEAFFGQGTRLTVV.

This clonotype was observed a few times. The chain is built from TRBV6-5 and TRBJ2-7, with 9 nucleotides matching TRBD1. V lost 4 bases and J lost 6; bases outside the gene matches: 7. The germline V gene has CDR1 MNHEY and CDR2 SVGAGI. This CDR3 contains 14 residues. Here the CDR3 DNA reads TGTGCCAGCAGTTCCTGGACAGGGGAGAGCGAGCAGTACTTC. Protein sequence: CASSSWTGESEQYF.

At least ten counts were recorded for this clonotype. The CDR3 coding sequence is TGTGCCACCAGTTCAGAAATAAATCAGCCCCAGCATTTT. Encoded protein: CATSSEINQPQHF. This rearrangement joins TRBV24-1 to TRBJ1-5; D unresolved. V was cut by 6 bases and J by 4 bases, with 9 bases left in between. The length of the CDR3 is 13 residues. Germline V lookup: CDR1 KGHDR, CDR2 SFDVKD.

V gene TRBV7-9 combines with J gene TRBJ2-5, with D possibly matching TRBD2 (6 bases). The end of the DNA is better explained by TRBJ2-1, so the J call may be wrong. CDR1 is SEHNR, CDR2 FQNEAQ, per germline (reference sequence). The CDR3 sequence is 11 residues long. The CDR3 bases are TGTGCCAGCAGTCGGAGGGATGAGCAGTTCTTC. This gives the protein CASSRRDEQFF.

The chain uses TRBV25-1 and TRBJ1-1; 11 nucleotides match TRBD1. The CDR3 length is 15 residues. Looked up from germline, CDR1 is MGHDK and CDR2 is SYGVNS. After removal of 8 bases from V and 5 bases from J, the junction contained 10 bases not matched to a gene. CDR3 in amino acids: CASLKDRGRLTEAFF. DNA of the CDR3: TGTGCCAGCTTGAAGGACAGGGGGCGGCTAACTGAAGCTTTCTTT.

This clonotype was counted between two and nine times. The genes are TRBV2 and TRBJ2-5; TRBD2 matches 13 bases. V shed 6 bases, J shed 4 bases, and the junction held 2 bases outside the gene matches. CDR1 is SNHLY, CDR2 FYNNEI, per germline. The CDR3 totals 14 residues. DNA of the CDR3: TGTGCCAGCAGGAGGACTAGCGGGAGAGAGACCCAGTACTTC. It specifies CASRRTSGRETQYF.